This T cell receptor (beta chain) was sequenced during a study of glioma-infiltrating T cells. At least ten counts were recorded for this clonotype. Using RNA template, CDR3s of TCR alpha and beta were amplified with iRepertoire arm-PCR. One-step reverse transcription and amplification started from approximately 100-400 ng of tissue mRNA or PBMC total RNA. MiXCR, applied by TCRdb to the multiplex PCR reads, yields one record per CDR3 protein. The sample carries 170,000 or so distinct CDR3 sequences, roughly 45% recorded once. The V and J ends lost 2 bases and 4 bases, in that order; junction bases with no gene match: 11. The CDR3 loop spans 16 amino acids. Per the germline V gene, CDR1 is SGHTA and CDR2 is FQGNSA.

The sample was glioma tissue, nonneoplastic brain tissue, or PBMCs (not recorded which). The rearrangement links TRBV7-2 to TRBJ2-7, with 7 bases aligning to TRBD2. The sequence was collected from a human donor with low-grade glioma or glioblastoma, undergoing nonglioma brain surgery, or in good health (not recorded which). The CDR3 loop is CASSLLGGRRSYEQYF. CDR3 DNA: TGTGCCAGCAGCTTACTGGGCGGGAGACGTTCTTACGAGCAGTACTTC.